Sequencing of this T cell receptor (beta chain) was carried out in a study of shared clonotypes between healthy human individuals. The authors divided CD4+ cells into CD45RA+ naive and CD45RA-negative memory subsets. Once extracted for a subset, genomic DNA was divided evenly among several immunoSEQ plates. In the original processing: As immunoSEQ supplied junction-only sequences (without quality scores), filtering differed. TCRdb's table, derived via immunoSEQ multiplex PCR, lists solely in-frame clones and lacks some. V and J calls and clone size are those listed in that table; D and trimming were worked out from the DNA. The sample yields a few million clones, approximately 93% seen once. The CDR3 is 14 amino acids. V dropped 6 bases and J dropped 4; count of bases not matched to a gene: 8. Germline V gene lookup returns CDR1 SEHNR and CDR2 FQNEAQ (reference sequence).

This chain joins TRBV7-9 and TRBJ1-1; 7 bases align to TRBD1. The specimen sequenced was naive CD4+ T cells from PBMCs. Subset here: CD45RA+ positively selected. The sequence was obtained from a man younger than 35 in good health. Some clones in this sample may be carry-over from other donors' samples. CDR3 DNA sequence: TGTGCCAGCAGGGGCCGTCGGACAGGCACTGAAGCTTTCTTT. Translation gives CASRGRRTGTEAFF.